This record covers a single T cell receptor (beta chain). Seattle's enrolled individuals joined amid active infection and were then monitored longitudinally. CDR3 length: 15 residues. The V gene's germline CDR1 is SEHNR and CDR2 FQNEAQ (reference sequence). Trimming left V 3 bases short and J 0 bases short, with 9 bases between. These data belong to a study of blood T cell repertoires in COVID-19. In the study overall: Samples taken during acute and convalescent COVID-19 were collected in the United States, Italy and Spain. PBMCs, B-cell-depleted T cells, or T cells were the source of the cDNA or gDNA that made up the material.

Per the authors' pipeline: How many nucleated cells were present was estimated from reference gene primer amplification. Here immunoSEQ multiplex PCR was the method, and the copy in TCRdb shows in-frame clones only, minus some. Clone size and the V and J calls come from that table; the DNA yielded D and trimming. In the table there are more than 350,000 clones, more than 80% of which are singletons. The receptor was isolated from a young woman with COVID-19, enrolled during active disease. V usage is TRBV7-9 and J usage is TRBJ2-1; D is ambiguous. Input material: peripheral blood. Here the CDR3 reads CASSFVSGSYNEQFF. CDR3 DNA sequence: TGTGCCAGCAGCTTCGTATCAGGCTCCTACAATGAGCAGTTCTTC.